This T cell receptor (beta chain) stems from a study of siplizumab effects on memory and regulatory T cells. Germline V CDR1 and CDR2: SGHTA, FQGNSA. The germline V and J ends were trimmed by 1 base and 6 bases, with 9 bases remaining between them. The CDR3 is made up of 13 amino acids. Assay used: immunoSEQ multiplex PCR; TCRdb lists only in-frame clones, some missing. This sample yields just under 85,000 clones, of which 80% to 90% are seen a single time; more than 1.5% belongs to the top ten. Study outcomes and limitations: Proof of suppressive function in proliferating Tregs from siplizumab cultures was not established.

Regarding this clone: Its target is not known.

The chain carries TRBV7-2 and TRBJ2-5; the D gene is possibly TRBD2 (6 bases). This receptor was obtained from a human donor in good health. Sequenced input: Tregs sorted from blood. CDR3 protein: CASSLEAGQTQYF. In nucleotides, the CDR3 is TGTGCCAGCAGCTTAGAAGCGGGCCAGACCCAGTACTTC.